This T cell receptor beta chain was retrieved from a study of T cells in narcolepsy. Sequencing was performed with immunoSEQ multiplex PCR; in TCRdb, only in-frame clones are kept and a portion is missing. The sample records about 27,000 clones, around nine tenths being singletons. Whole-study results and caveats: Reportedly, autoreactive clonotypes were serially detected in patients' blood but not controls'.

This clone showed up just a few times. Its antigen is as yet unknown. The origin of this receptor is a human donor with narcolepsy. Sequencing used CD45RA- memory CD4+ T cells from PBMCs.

CDR3 sequence reads: CASNDQSYGYTF. In nucleotides, the CDR3 is TGTGCCAGTAACGACCAATCTTATGGCTACACCTTC. The gene calls are TRBV19 and TRBJ1-2; D not resolved. Trimming cost V 7 bases and J 5 bases, with 11 bases left between them. Germline V CDR1 and CDR2: LNHDA, SQIVND (reference sequence). The CDR3 contains 12 residues.